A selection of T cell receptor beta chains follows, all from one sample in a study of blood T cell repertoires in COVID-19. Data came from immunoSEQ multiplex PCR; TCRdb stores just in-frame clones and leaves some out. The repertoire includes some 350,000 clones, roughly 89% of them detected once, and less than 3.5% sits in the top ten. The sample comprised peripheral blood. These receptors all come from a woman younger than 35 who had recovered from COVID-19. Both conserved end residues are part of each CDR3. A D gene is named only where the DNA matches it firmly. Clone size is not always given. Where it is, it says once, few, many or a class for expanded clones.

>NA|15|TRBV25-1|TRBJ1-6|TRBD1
TGTGCCAGCAGAGGGGACAGGTTAGGTACTTCACCCCTCCACTTT
CASRGDRLGTSPLHF
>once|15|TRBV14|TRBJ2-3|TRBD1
TGTGCCAGCAGCCCGGACAGGGGGCGCGCAGATACGCAGTATTTT
CASSPDRGRADTQYF
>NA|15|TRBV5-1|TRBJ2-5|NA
TGCGCCAGCAGCTATGGACGGGGTGCCCCAGAGACCCAGTACTTC
CASSYGRGAPETQYF
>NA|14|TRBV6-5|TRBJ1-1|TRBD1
TGTGCCAGCAGCTGGACAGGGGGTAACACTGAAGCTTTCTTT
CASSWTGGNTEAFF
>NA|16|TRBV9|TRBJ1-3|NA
TGTGCCAGCAGCTCCCCGGGGGATAACTCTGGAAACACCATATATTTT
CASSSPGDNSGNTIYF
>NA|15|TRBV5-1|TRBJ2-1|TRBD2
TGCGCCAGCAGCTTTAGCGGGACGCCCTACAATGAGCAGTTCTTC
CASSFSGTPYNEQFF
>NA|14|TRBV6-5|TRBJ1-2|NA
TGTGCCAGCAGTCGGACGGGACTTATGCATGGCTACACCTTC
CASSRTGLMHGYTF
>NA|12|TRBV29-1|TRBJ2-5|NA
TGCAGCGGCCGAAGACAGGTCGAGACCCAGTACTTC
CSGRRQVETQYF
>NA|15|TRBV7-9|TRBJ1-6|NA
TGTGCCAGCAGCTTCTACAGTATACATAATTCACCCCTCCACTTT
CASSFYSIHNSPLHF
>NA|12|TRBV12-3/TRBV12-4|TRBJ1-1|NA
TGTGCCAGCAGTAACCACAGCCCTGAAGCTTTCTTT
CASSNHSPEAFF
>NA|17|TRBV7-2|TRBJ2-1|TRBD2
TGTGCCAGCAGCTCATCGAGTCTAGCGGGATATTACAATGAGCAGTTCTTC
CASSSSSLAGYYNEQFF
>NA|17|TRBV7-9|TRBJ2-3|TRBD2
TGTGCCAGCACCCTAGGCCGACTAGCGGCTAGCACAGATACGCAGTATTTT
CASTLGRLAASTDTQYF
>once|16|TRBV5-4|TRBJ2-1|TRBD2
TGTGCCAGCAGCTTGATTCCGCGGGAGGTTACTAATGAGCAGTTCTTC
CASSLIPREVTNEQFF
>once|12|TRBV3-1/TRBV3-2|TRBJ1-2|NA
TGTGCCAGCAGCCAAGGACAATATGGCTACACCTTC
CASSQGQYGYTF
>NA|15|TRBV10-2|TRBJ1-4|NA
TGCGCCAGCAGTCAACAGGGTCTAGGAAGCGAAAAACTGTTTTTT
CASSQQGLGSEKLFF
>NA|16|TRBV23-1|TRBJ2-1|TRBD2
TGCGCCAGCAGTCACCCCACTAGCGGGAGGGCCGGTGAGCAGTTCTTC
CASSHPTSGRAGEQFF
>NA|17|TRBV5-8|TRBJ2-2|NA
TGTGCCAGCAGCTTATATAGGGGTGCCGAGGACACCGGGGAGCTGTTTTTT
CASSLYRGAEDTGELFF
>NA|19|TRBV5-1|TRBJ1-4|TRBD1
TGCGCCAGCCGCAAATTAGCCCCCGGGACAGGGGGGACTAATGAAAAACTGTTTTTT
CASRKLAPGTGGTNEKLFF
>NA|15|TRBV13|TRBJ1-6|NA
TGTGCCAGCAGCAGCCAGGGCCAAGGGAATTCACCCCTCCACTTT
CASSSQGQGNSPLHF
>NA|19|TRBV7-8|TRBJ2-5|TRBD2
TGTGCCAGCAGCTTAAATTTGGCGGGAGCTTTTCTGGGTAAAGAGACCCAGTACTTC
CASSLNLAGAFLGKETQYF
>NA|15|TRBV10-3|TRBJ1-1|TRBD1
TGTGCCATCAGCCGTATACAGGGGACTTACACTGAAGCTTTCTTT
CAISRIQGTYTEAFF
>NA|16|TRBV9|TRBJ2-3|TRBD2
TGTGCCAGCAGCGTAGTAGCTAGCGGGGGCACAGATACGCAGTATTTT
CASSVVASGGTDTQYF
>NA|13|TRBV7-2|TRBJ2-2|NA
TGTGCCAGCAGCTTAGCTTCGGGCGGGGAGCTGTTTTTT
CASSLASGGELFF
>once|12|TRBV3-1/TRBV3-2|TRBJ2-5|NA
TGTGCCAGCAGCCGAGCGTTGGAGACCCAGTACTTC
CASSRALETQYF
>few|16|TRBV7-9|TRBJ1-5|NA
TGTGCCAGCAGCACGGGGTGGGGGCTTAGCAATCAGCCCCAGCATTTT
CASSTGWGLSNQPQHF
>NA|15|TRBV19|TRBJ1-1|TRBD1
TGTGCCAGTAGTGCAACAACAGGGGGTTGGCCTGAAGCTTTCTTT
CASSATTGGWPEAFF
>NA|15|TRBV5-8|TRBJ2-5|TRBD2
TGTGCCAGCAGCCCGGGGGTAGCGGGAGAAGAGACCCAGTACTTC
CASSPGVAGEETQYF
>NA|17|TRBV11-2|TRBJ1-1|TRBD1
TGTGCCAGCAGCTTGTTCCCCTCACGGGACAGGGTAGGTGGAGCTTTCTTT
CASSLFPSRDRVGGAFF
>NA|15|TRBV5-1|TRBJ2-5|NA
TGCGCCAGCAGCCGAGAGGTAGGGACAACGGAGACCCAGTACTTC
CASSREVGTTETQYF
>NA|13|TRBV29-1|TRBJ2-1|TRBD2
TGCAGCACCAGGACTAGCGGGAGTAATGAGCAGTTCTTC
CSTRTSGSNEQFF
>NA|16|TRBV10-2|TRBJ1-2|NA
TGCGCCAGCAGTGAGCCACGACATAGTGGCCTTGATGGCTACACCTTC
CASSEPRHSGLDGYTF
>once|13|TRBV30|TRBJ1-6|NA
TGTGCCTGGAGTTCGGGGTTGAATTCACCCCTCCACTTT
CAWSSGLNSPLHF
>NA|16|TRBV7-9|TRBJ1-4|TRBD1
TGTGCCAGCAGCTTAGGGGACAGGGGGCTGAATGAAAAACTGTTTTTT
CASSLGDRGLNEKLFF
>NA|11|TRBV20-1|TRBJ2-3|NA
TGCAGTGGACAGGGCACAGATACGCAGTATTTT
CSGQGTDTQYF
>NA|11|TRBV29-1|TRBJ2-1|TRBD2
TGCAGCGTCTATACTAGCGCCGAGCAGTTCTTC
CSVYTSAEQFF
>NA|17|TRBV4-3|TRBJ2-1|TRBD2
TGCGCCAGCAGCCGGGGCGCGGGACTAGCGAGTCACAATGAGCAGTTCTTC
CASSRGAGLASHNEQFF
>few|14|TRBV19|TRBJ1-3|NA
TGTGCCAGTAGGACAGGTGTCTCTGGAAACACCATATATTTT
CASRTGVSGNTIYF
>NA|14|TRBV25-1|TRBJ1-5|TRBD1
TGTGCCAGCAGCCCAGGGGTCAGGGGGCAGCCCCAGCATTTT
CASSPGVRGQPQHF
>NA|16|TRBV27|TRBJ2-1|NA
TGTGCCAGCAGTTTATCGGGGGCGGGTCCCTACAATGAGCAGTTCTTC
CASSLSGAGPYNEQFF
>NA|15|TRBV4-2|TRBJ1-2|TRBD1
TGTGCCAGCAGCCAAGGCGGACAGGGCCAATATGGCTACACCTTC
CASSQGGQGQYGYTF
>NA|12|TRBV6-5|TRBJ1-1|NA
TGTGCCAGCCGTCGGGTGAACACTGAAGCTTTCTTT
CASRRVNTEAFF
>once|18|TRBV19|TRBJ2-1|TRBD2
TGTGCCAGTAGTATAGGGACGATAGCGGGGACCCGTGGGAATGAGCAGTTCTTC
CASSIGTIAGTRGNEQFF
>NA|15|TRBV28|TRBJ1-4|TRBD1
TGTGCCAGCAGCCGGGACAGGTCAACTAATGAAAAACTGTTTTTT
CASSRDRSTNEKLFF